The 13 T cell receptor beta chains in this list originate from one sample, sequenced in a study of OX40 agonist ivuxolimab in advanced cancers. The protocol used for the library was the immunoSEQ multiplex PCR assay. In its TCRdb copy, this immuneACCESS table keeps in-frame sequences only and misses some clones. Where compared with another copy, unresolved V genes explain less than half of these, and the others have no known cause. Counted in this sample were more than 35,000 clones; 76% of them appeared once. The leading ten clones occupy 24% of the sample. This material consisted of CD4+ or CD8+ T cells sorted from blood, taken in a trial of the OX40 agonist ivuxolimab. All receptors come from an adult with an advanced solid tumor such as melanoma, head and neck, liver or kidney cancer.

This chain connects TRBV5-1 to TRBJ1-1; 8 nucleotides align to TRBD1. The CDR3 length is 14 residues. CDR1 and CDR2 (germline): SGHRS, YFSETQ. Trimming took 4 bases from V and 4 from J; bases not matched to a gene: 6. CDR3 region: CASSPDRGGTEAFF. The CDR3 region has the DNA TGCGCCAGCAGCCCCGACAGGGGCGGCACTGAAGCTTTCTTT.

This rearrangement joins TRBV6-5 to TRBJ1-5, with D unresolved. Per germline, CDR1 MNHEY and CDR2 SVGAGI. V was pared by 6 bases and J by 4 bases, with 16 bases between. The CDR3 is 15 amino acids. The CDR3: CASSSGPKGNQPQHF. CDR3 DNA: TGTGCCAGCAGCTCAGGACCTAAAGGAAATCAGCCCCAGCATTTT.

This clone has only a few counts. The rearrangement uses TRBV2 and TRBJ2-7, with 11 bases lining up with TRBD2. V dropped 7 bases and J dropped 4; count of bases not matched to a gene: 6. Germline V lookup: CDR1 SNHLY, CDR2 FYNNEI. This CDR3 has 14 amino acids. Written as DNA, the CDR3 is TGTGCCAGCATCTACGGGACTAGCGGATACGAGCAGTACTTC. This codes for CASIYGTSGYEQYF.

The chain couples TRBV4-1 to TRBJ1-1; D is unclear. The ends were cut back, 1 base at V and 5 bases at J, with 8 bases in the middle. The germline V gene has CDR1 MGHRA and CDR2 YSYEKL. This CDR3 contains 13 residues. In DNA, the CDR3 is TGCGCCAGCAGCCAAGTTGGGGTAACTGAAGCTTTCTTT. Its translation: CASSQVGVTEAFF.

In its sample, this clone was seen many times. The chain carries TRBV5-1 and TRBJ1-6; the match to TRBD1 covers 9 bases. The CDR3 totals 15 residues. With 3 bases clipped from V and 7 bases from J, the junction kept 5 bases outside the gene matches. CDR1 is SGHRS, CDR2 YFSETQ, per germline. The CDR3 sequence is CASSYPDRGNSPLHF. CDR3 in DNA: TGCGCCAGCAGCTACCCGGACAGGGGCAATTCACCCCTCCACTTT.

V is TRBV28 and J is TRBJ1-2; a weak D match, TRBD1 (5 bases). The CDR3 extends over 12 amino acids. Trimming removed 8 bases from V and 4 bases from J, with 11 bases in between. Germline V lookup: CDR1 MDHEN, CDR2 SYDVKM. CDR3 bases: TGTGCCAGCGGCGGGGGTACCTATGGCTACACCTTC. Residues: CASGGGTYGYTF.

The J gene is TRBJ2-3, the V gene TRBV7-9, with TRBD1 identical over 11 bases. CDR3 length equals 15 residues. V dropped 5 bases and J dropped 7; count of bases not matched to a gene: 8. Germline V gene lookup returns CDR1 SEHNR and CDR2 FQNEAQ (reference sequence). CDR3 nucleotides: TGTGCCAGCAGCCCAGGACAGGGGGCCCGTAATACGCAGTATTTT. This encodes CASSPGQGARNTQYF.

The genes are TRBV6-5 and TRBJ2-1, with 10 bases matching TRBD2. V was pared by 2 bases and J by 4 bases, with 2 bases of the junction left unmatched. The CDR3 runs 15 residues. CDR1 is MNHEY, CDR2 SVGAGI, per germline. The CDR3 is CASSYGTSAYNEQFF. CDR3 nucleotides: TGTGCCAGCAGTTACGGGACTAGCGCTTACAATGAGCAGTTCTTC.

The chain carries TRBV5-1 and TRBJ2-7, with 11 bases identical to TRBD1. Germline trimming cut 3 bases from V and 2 bases from J; bases unmatched to any gene: 1. CDR3 size: 14 residues. Looked up from germline, CDR1 is SGHRS and CDR2 is YFSETQ. DNA of the CDR3: TGCGCCAGCAGCTCGGGACAGGGGGCCTACGAGCAGTACTTC. Protein sequence: CASSSGQGAYEQYF.

V gene TRBV28 combines with J gene TRBJ2-5; D unclear. Trimming removed 1 base from V and 5 bases from J, with 11 bases in between. The CDR3 contains 14 residues. CDR1 is MDHEN and CDR2 is SYDVKM in the germline V gene. For the CDR3, the DNA is TGTGCCAGCAGTTTATCCCCAAAATCGGAGACCCAGTACTTC. Its translation: CASSLSPKSETQYF.

This clone showed up just a few times. The chain carries TRBV5-8 and TRBJ1-2; 7 positions match TRBD1. J was trimmed by 8 bases and V by 1 base; bases with no gene match: 11. Germline-derived CDR1 and CDR2 are SGHTS and YDEGEE. The CDR3 is 15 amino acids. The CDR3, as DNA: TGTGCCAGCAGCTTGCCGGAGAGGGGGCACGGAGGCTACACCTTC. Amino acid sequence: CASSLPERGHGGYTF. The entire variable domain, with the rest obtained from reference TRBV5-8 and TRBJ1-2, is as follows: EAGVTQSPTHLIKTRGQQATLRCSPISGHTSVYWYQQALGLGLQFLLWYDEGEERNRGNFPPRFSGRQFPNYSSELNVNALELEDSALYLCASSLPERGHGGYTFGSGTRLTVV.

The chain is built from TRBV7-3 and TRBJ2-3, with D possibly TRBD2 on 6 matching bases. Trimming took 1 base from V and 0 from J, leaving 8 bases between them. Germline CDR1 is SGHTA and CDR2 is FQGTGA. This CDR3 has 15 amino acids. The CDR3 nucleotides read TGTGCCAGCAGCTTAATGGCGGGGAGCACAGATACGCAGTATTTT. It yields the protein CASSLMAGSTDTQYF. Full variable domain (rest looked up from reference TRBV7-3 and TRBJ2-3): GAGVSQTPSNKVTEKGKYVELRCDPISGHTALYWYRQSLGQGPEFLIYFQGTGAADDSGLPNDRFFAVRPEGSVSTLKIQRTERGDSAVYLCASSLMAGSTDTQYFGPGTRLTVL.

This rearrangement joins TRBV9 to TRBJ1-5, with D maybe TRBD1 (6 bases). Trimming took 3 bases from V and 0 from J, leaving 10 bases between them. Germline-derived CDR1 and CDR2 are SGDLS and YYNGEE. The CDR3 is made up of 15 amino acids. CDR3 residues: CASSEGGYSNQPQHF. The CDR3 DNA reads TGTGCCAGCAGCGAGGGGGGTTATAGCAATCAGCCCCAGCATTTT.